This passage covers 8 T cell receptor beta chains from one sample sequenced in a study of cytomegalovirus exposure and HLA in healthy donors. The study ran its PCR with 60 Vbeta and 13 Jbeta primers. The assay was immunoSEQ multiplex PCR, and TCRdb's table has in-frame clones only and misses some. The sample holds approximately 140,000 clones, more than 65% seen once. The sample was PBMCs. The source is a man aged 50 or older in good health and CMV-seropositive.

V usage is TRBV10-3 and J usage is TRBJ2-7; 8 positions match TRBD1. V shed 3 bases, J shed 0 bases, and the junction held 7 bases outside the gene matches. This CDR3 spans 16 amino acids. CDR1 is ENHRY, CDR2 SYGVKD, per germline. CDR3 nucleotides: TGTGCCATCAGTGACGATCCGGGACAGGACTCCTACGAGCAGTACTTC. Its translation: CAISDDPGQDSYEQYF.

This clone was observed a single time. This chain connects TRBV7-8 to TRBJ2-3, with TRBD2 matching over 8 bases. CDR1 is SGHVS and CDR2 is FQNEAQ in the germline V gene. The CDR3 consists of 16 residues. J gave up 4 bases and V 2 bases, and 8 bases lay outside the gene matches. CDR3 sequence reads: CASSLRRAGVSDTQYF. The CDR3, as DNA: TGTGCCAGCAGCTTAAGGCGAGCGGGAGTTTCAGATACGCAGTATTTT.

V gene TRBV2 combines with J gene TRBJ2-7, with a possible D match to TRBD2 (6 bases). Trimming left V 2 bases short and J 5 bases short, with 10 bases between. Germline CDR1 SNHLY, CDR2 FYNNEI. The CDR3 has 13 amino acids. CDR3 residues: CASSERGFDEQYF. Here the CDR3 DNA reads TGTGCCAGCAGTGAACGGGGGTTCGACGAGCAGTACTTC.

This chain links TRBV28 with TRBJ1-2; perhaps TRBD1 as D (5 bases). The germline CDR1 and CDR2 sequences are MDHEN and SYDVKM. There are 13 residues in the CDR3. V was clipped by 2 bases and J by 7 bases, with 11 bases between them. The CDR3 bases are TGTGCCAGCAGTTTACAGGGTTTTGGTGGCTACACCTTC. Amino acids: CASSLQGFGGYTF.

The CDR3 region has the DNA TGCGCCAGCAGCTTGTACAGGGGTCAGTATACGCAGTATTTT. It specifies CASSLYRGQYTQYF. This rearrangement joins TRBV5-1 to TRBJ2-3, with 7 bases fitting TRBD1. CDR1 and CDR2 from the germline V gene are SGHRS and YFSETQ. The junction had 6 bases not matched to a gene; V was cut back by 1 base and J by 7 bases. CDR3 length: 14 amino acids.

The chain recombines TRBV4-2 with TRBJ2-3; perhaps TRBD2 as D (6 bases). There are 15 residues in the CDR3. Between the trimmed V and J ends, which lost 3 bases and 6 bases, there was a span of 16 bases. From germline, CDR1 is LGHNA and CDR2 YNFKEQ. CDR3 DNA sequence: TGTGCCAGCAGCCAGGGTCCAGCGGGCGGGGATACGCAGTATTTT. Its protein product is CASSQGPAGGDTQYF.

The chain carries TRBV4-1 and TRBJ2-7, with 7 positions matching TRBD2. This CDR3 is built from 14 residues. Trimming at V came to 4 bases and at J to 3 bases, leaving 6 bases not matched to a gene. Per the germline V gene, CDR1 is MGHRA and CDR2 is YSYEKL. The CDR3 spells CASSPVTSVYEQYF. The CDR3 region has the DNA TGCGCCAGCAGCCCGGTTACTAGCGTCTACGAGCAGTACTTC.

V gene TRBV29-1 combines with J gene TRBJ1-2; 8 bases fit TRBD1. CDR1 is SQVTM, CDR2 ANQGSEA, per germline. J lost 4 bases, V lost 3 bases, and 13 bases had no gene match. The CDR3 loop spans 16 amino acids. The CDR3 sequence is CSVDRAGGPRSYGYTF. CDR3 DNA sequence: TGCAGCGTTGATCGGGCAGGGGGCCCACGTTCCTATGGCTACACCTTC.